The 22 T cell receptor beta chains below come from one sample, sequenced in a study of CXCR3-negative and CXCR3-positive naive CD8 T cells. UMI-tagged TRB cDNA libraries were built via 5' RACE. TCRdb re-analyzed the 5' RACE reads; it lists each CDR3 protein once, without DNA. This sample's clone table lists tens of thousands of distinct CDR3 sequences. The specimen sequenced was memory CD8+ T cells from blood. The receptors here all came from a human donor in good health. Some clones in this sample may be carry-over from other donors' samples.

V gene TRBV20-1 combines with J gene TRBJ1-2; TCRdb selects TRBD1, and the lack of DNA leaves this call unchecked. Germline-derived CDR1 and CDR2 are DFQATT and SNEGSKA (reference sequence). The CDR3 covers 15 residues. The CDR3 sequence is CSARETGQKYYGYTF.

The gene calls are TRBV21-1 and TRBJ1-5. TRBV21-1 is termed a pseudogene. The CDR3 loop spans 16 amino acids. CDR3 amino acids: CASSKMRRAGNQPQHF.

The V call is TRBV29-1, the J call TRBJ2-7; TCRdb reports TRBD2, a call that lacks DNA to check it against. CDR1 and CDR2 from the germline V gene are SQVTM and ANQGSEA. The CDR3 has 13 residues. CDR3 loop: CSVGGSGKVEQYF.

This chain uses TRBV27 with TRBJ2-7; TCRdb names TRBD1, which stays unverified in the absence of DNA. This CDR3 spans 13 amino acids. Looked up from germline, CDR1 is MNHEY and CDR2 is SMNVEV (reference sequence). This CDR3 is CASSDRDSYEQYF.

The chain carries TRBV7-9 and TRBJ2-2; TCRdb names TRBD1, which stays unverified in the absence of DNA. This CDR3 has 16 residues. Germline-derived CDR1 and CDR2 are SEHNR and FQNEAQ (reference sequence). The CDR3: CASSPDRERGDGELFF.

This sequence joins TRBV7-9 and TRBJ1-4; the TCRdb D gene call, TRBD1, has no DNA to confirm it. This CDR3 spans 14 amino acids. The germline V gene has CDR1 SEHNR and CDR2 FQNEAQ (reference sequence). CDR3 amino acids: CASSSGPPGEKLFF.

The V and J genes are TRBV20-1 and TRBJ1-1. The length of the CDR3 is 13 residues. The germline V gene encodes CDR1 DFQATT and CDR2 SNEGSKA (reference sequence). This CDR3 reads CSARMARDTEAFF.

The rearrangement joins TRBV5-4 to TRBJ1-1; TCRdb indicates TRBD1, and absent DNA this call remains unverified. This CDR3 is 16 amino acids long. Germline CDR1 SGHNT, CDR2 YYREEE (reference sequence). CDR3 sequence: CASSFFLGGGYTEAFF.

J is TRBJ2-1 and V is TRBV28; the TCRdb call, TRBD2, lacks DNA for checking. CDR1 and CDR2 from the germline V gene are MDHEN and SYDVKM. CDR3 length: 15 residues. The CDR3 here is CASTPSVNRYNEQFF.

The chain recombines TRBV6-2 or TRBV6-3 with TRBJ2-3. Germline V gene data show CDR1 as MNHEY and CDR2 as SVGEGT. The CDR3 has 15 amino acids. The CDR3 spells CASSYSTEITDTQYF.

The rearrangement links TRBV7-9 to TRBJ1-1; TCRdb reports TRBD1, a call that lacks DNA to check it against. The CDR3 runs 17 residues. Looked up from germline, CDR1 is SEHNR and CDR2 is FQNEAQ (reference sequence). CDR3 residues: CASSSQALGGERTEAFF.

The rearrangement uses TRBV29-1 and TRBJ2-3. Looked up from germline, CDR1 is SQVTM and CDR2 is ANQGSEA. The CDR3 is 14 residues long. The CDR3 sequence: CSVEGSFGTDTQYF.

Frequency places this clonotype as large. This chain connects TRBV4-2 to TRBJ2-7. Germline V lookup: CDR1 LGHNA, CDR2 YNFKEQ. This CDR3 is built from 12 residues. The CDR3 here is CASSQGFSEQYF.

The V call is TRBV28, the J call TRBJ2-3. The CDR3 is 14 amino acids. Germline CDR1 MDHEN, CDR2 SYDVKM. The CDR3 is CASSLRYSTDTQYF.

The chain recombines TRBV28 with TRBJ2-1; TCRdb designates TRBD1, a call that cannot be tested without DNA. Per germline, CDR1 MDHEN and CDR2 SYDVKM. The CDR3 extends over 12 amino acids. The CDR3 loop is CASSTLSGEQFF.

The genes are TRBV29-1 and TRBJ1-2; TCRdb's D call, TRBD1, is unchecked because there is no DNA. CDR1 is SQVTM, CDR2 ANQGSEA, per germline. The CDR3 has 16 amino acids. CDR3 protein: CSALGAGGPGNYGYTF.

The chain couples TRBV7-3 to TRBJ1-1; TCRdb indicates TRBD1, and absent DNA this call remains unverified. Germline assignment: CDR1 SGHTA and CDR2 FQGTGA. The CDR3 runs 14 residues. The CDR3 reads CASSPWGGGTEAFF.

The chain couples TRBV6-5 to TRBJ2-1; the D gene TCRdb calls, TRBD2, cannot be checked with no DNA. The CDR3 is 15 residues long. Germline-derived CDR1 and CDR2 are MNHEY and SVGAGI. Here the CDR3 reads CASSSPAGDHGEQFF.

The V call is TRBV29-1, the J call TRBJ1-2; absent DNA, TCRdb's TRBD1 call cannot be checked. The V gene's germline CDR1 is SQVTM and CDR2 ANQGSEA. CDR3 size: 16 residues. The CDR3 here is CSVVPLSLGTNYGYTF.

This chain's CDR3 is CASSLTSGGYTYNEQFF. J is TRBJ2-1 and V is TRBV11-2; TCRdb names TRBD2, which stays unverified in the absence of DNA. The CDR3 covers 17 residues. CDR1 and CDR2 from the germline V gene are SGHAT and FQNNGV. Full variable domain (remainder filled in from reference TRBV11-2 and TRBJ2-1): EAGVAQSPRYKIIEKRQSVAFWCNPISGHATLYWYQQILGQGPKLLIQFQNNGVVDDSQLPKDRFSAERLKGVDSTLKIQPAKLEDSAVYLCASSLTSGGYTYNEQFFGPGTRLTVL.

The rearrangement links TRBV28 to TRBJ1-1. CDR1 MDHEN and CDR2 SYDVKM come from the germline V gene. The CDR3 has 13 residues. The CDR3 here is CASSSEGETEAFF. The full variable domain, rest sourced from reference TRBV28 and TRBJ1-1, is DVKVTQSSRYLVKRTGEKVFLECVQDMDHENMFWYRQDPGLGLRLIYFSYDVKMKEKGDIPEGYSVSREKKERFSLILESASTNQTSMYLCASSSEGETEAFFGQGTRLTVV.

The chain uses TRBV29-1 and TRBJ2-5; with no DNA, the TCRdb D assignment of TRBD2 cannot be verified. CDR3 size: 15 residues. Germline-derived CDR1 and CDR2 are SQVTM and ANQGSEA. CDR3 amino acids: CSVEGLAGFQETQYF.